The clone carrying this TCR beta chain was seen a few times. This sample was taken from a study of blood T cells in healthy people across ages. Per germline, CDR1 MGHRA and CDR2 YSYEKL. The CDR3 extends over 13 amino acids. V lost 4 bases and J lost 4, with 10 bases in between. Primed by a sample-barcoded 5' primer and a J-beta primer mix, a second PCR proceeded for about 6 to 12 cycles. From the 5' RACE reads, TCRdb called clonotypes with MiXCR, one entry per CDR3 protein. The table includes around 1.5 million distinct CDR3 sequences, roughly a third detected once. V usage is TRBV4-1 and J usage is TRBJ2-5, with D unresolved. This TCR came from a woman in her thirties in good health. The sequencing input was blood. This CDR3 reads CASSLNQVETQYF. The CDR3 nucleotides read TGCGCCAGCAGCCTAAACCAGGTAGAGACCCAGTACTTC.